The subject of this entry is one T cell receptor beta chain. Trimming removed 6 bases from V and 8 bases from J; junction bases left unmatched: 6. The CDR3 is made up of 12 amino acids. The record originates from a study of blood T cell repertoires in COVID-19. Study information: T cells, B-cell-depleted T cells, or PBMCs provided the cDNA or gDNA that served as material.

Sequencing was performed with immunoSEQ multiplex PCR; in TCRdb, only in-frame clones are kept and a portion is missing. The top ten clones hold around 6.3% of a sample with 250,000 or so clones, 88% of them seen once. This chain joins TRBV12-3 or TRBV12-4 and TRBJ1-2, with TRBD1 matching 7 bases. Sequencing was done on a sample of peripheral blood. The receptor comes from a woman in her 30s with COVID-19, enrolled during active disease. The CDR3 region is CASRRTGGGYTF. The CDR3 nucleotides read TGTGCCAGCAGGCGGACAGGAGGAGGCTACACCTTC.